These 8 T cell receptor beta chains share one sample of origin, sequenced in a study of blood T cell repertoires in COVID-19. The repertoire was sequenced with immunoSEQ multiplex PCR; TCRdb's copy has only in-frame clones and lacks some. In the table there are 120,000 to 150,000 clones, about 90% of which are singletons. The sample was peripheral blood. These receptors were collected from a man aged 50 to 60 with active or convalescent COVID-19.

The chain employs TRBV9 and TRBJ1-6; D is perhaps TRBD1 (6 bases). Germline CDR1 is SGDLS and CDR2 is YYNGEE. The CDR3 runs 15 residues. Trimming cost V 3 bases and J 6 bases, with 13 bases left between them. CDR3 amino acids: CASSAGQKANSPLHF. The CDR3 coding sequence is TGTGCCAGCAGCGCTGGACAGAAGGCTAATTCACCCCTCCACTTT.

The gene calls are TRBV6-5 and TRBJ1-5, with D perhaps TRBD1 (5 bases). V was shortened by 2 bases and J by 6 bases, with 11 bases between the two germline ends. This CDR3 is 14 amino acids long. Germline loops: CDR1 MNHEY, CDR2 SVGAGI. Written as DNA, the CDR3 is TGTGCCAGCAGTTACGGGGGGAAGGGTCAGCCCCAGCATTTT. Amino acid sequence: CASSYGGKGQPQHF.

Only a few counts were recorded for this clone. The chain has TRBV27 and TRBJ2-7; 11 bases fit TRBD2. Trimming took 6 bases from V and 1 from J; bases not matched to a gene: 5. The CDR3 length is 15 residues. Germline V gene lookup returns CDR1 MNHEY and CDR2 SMNVEV (reference sequence). The CDR3 bases are TGTGCCAGCAGCCGAGGGACTAGCGGATCCTACGAGCAGTACTTC. Translation: CASSRGTSGSYEQYF.

V and J are TRBV5-6 and TRBJ2-7; D remains unclear. The germline CDR1 and CDR2 sequences are SGHDT and YYEEEE. V lost 4 bases to trimming and J lost 0 bases, with 11 bases between them. This CDR3 contains 14 residues. The CDR3 loop reads CASSPHSNSYEQYF. In DNA, the CDR3 is TGTGCCAGCAGCCCCCATAGCAACTCCTACGAGCAGTACTTC.

Only a few counts were recorded for this clone. The chain is built from TRBV3-1 (or the pseudogene TRBV3-2) and TRBJ1-2, with 7 bases fitting TRBD1. The germline V gene encodes CDR1 LGHDT and CDR2 YNNKEL (reference sequence). CDR3 size: 15 residues. V shed 0 bases and J 6 bases; nucleotides not matched to a gene: 7. The CDR3 is CASSQEYVTGNGYTF. CDR3 sequence (DNA): TGTGCCAGCAGCCAAGAATACGTGACAGGGAATGGCTACACCTTC.

The rearrangement links TRBV6-1 to TRBJ1-6, with D uncertain. This CDR3 region has 13 residues. V gave up 2 bases and J gave up 12 bases, with 11 bases separating them. Germline-derived CDR1 and CDR2 are MNHNS and SASEGT. The CDR3 sequence: CASSEILGGPLHF. The CDR3 nucleotides are TGTGCCAGCAGTGAAATTTTGGGAGGACCCCTCCACTTT.

This chain connects TRBV11-2 to TRBJ1-2; tentative D call: TRBD1 (5 bases). Germline-derived CDR1 and CDR2 are SGHAT and FQNNGV. V was cut by 2 bases and J by 4 bases, with 11 bases left in between. This CDR3 spans 14 amino acids. In DNA, the CDR3 is TGTGCCAGCAGCTTATCTGACAGCCGCTATGGCTACACCTTC. It encodes CASSLSDSRYGYTF. Full variable domain (outside the CDR3, taken from reference TRBV11-2 and TRBJ1-2): EAGVAQSPRYKIIEKRQSVAFWCNPISGHATLYWYQQILGQGPKLLIQFQNNGVVDDSQLPKDRFSAERLKGVDSTLKIQPAKLEDSAVYLCASSLSDSRYGYTFGSGTRLTVV.

The V gene is TRBV6-1, the J gene TRBJ2-3, with D perhaps TRBD2 (6 bases). Trimming cost V 1 base and J 4 bases, with 9 bases left between them. The CDR3 length is 14 residues. Germline V gene lookup returns CDR1 MNHNS and CDR2 SASEGT. The CDR3 loop is CASSEGGVPDTQYF. The CDR3 nucleotides read TGTGCCAGCAGTGAAGGCGGGGTCCCAGATACGCAGTATTTT.